Sequencing of this T cell receptor (beta chain) was carried out in a study of shared clonotypes between healthy human individuals. Study-level background: CD4 naive and CD4 memory each took three plates per donor, while CD8 naive took two and CD8 memory one.

The study's findings and limits: Estimated richness values were generally larger in naive subsets than in memory subsets.

V was pared by 6 bases and J by 7 bases, with 13 bases between. The germline V gene encodes CDR1 DFQATT and CDR2 SNEGSKA (reference sequence). This CDR3 has 11 residues. The method was immunoSEQ multiplex PCR; TCRdb's version includes in-frame clones alone and lacks a portion of them. The repertoire consists of about 1.4 million clones, with roughly 96% occurring once and the leading ten covering over 1%. Every donor was a Caucasian adult from Nashville, Tennessee. Naive CD4+ cells were CD45RA-selected; the remaining cells were memory. With regard to this clone: The target antigen is unknown.

Input material: naive CD4+ T cells sorted from blood. Subset specified: CD45RA+ positively selected. The sequence was obtained from a man aged 25-45 years in good health. The chain combines TRBV20-1 with TRBJ2-7; no clear D gene. CDR3 nucleotide sequence: TGCAGTGCAAAAACCGGGCAGGAGCAGTACTTC. This gives the protein CSAKTGQEQYF.